The 6 T cell receptor beta chains below come from one sample, sequenced in a study of CD8 T cells in ankylosing spondylitis. Whole-study results and caveats: Characteristic, it appeared, of ankylosing spondylitis blood was a TCR beta motif of roughly eight highly homologous variants.

TCRdb redid the calling of the 5' RACE reads with MiXCR, one entry per CDR3 protein. The repertoire holds hundreds of thousands of distinct CDR3 sequences, with roughly 13% as singletons. Antigens of these TCRs are unknown. The sample comprised blood, either unsorted or a sorted T cell fraction (not recorded which). The receptors were gathered from a male donor with ankylosing spondylitis.

J is TRBJ2-1 and V is TRBV7-9; D might be TRBD2 (5 bases). V lost 5 bases and J 13 bases, leaving 18 bases between the germline ends. This CDR3 comprises 13 residues. Germline CDR1 SEHNR, CDR2 FQNEAQ (reference sequence). The CDR3 DNA sequence: TGTGCCAGCAGCCCCGCTGGGGAGATGGCCCAGTTCTTC. Translating gives CASSPAGEMAQFF.

V and J are TRBV11-2 and TRBJ2-1; D may be TRBD1 or TRBD2 (5 bases each). This CDR3 contains 14 residues. Germline V gene lookup returns CDR1 SGHAT and CDR2 FQNNGV. The V end lost 10 bases, the J end lost 2 bases, and 15 bases lay between the germline ends. CDR3 nucleotide sequence: TGTGCCACGAACATGAGGGGTACCTACAATGAGCAGTTCTTC. Translation gives CATNMRGTYNEQFF.

V usage is TRBV12-3 or TRBV12-4 and J usage is TRBJ1-5, with 7 bases that match TRBD1. V lost 6 bases, J lost 4 bases, and 12 bases stayed unmatched. The CDR3 covers 16 residues. In DNA form, the CDR3 reads TGTGCCAGCAGCTACCTAGGGACAGCCGAAAATCAGCCCCAGCATTTT. Protein product: CASSYLGTAENQPQHF.

The chain recombines TRBV5-5 with TRBJ1-2, with 7 nucleotides matching TRBD1. Germline CDR1 SGHKS, CDR2 YYEKEE (reference sequence). With 4 bases clipped from V and 5 bases from J, the junction kept 17 bases outside the gene matches. The CDR3 totals 17 residues. The CDR3 loop reads CASSPDPTTGAAYGYTF. The CDR3 DNA reads as TGTGCCAGCAGCCCGGACCCGACAACAGGGGCGGCGTATGGCTACACCTTC.

The chain carries TRBV24-1 and TRBJ2-2; possible D gene TRBD2, 5 bases. CDR1 and CDR2 from the germline V gene are KGHDR and SFDVKD. Trimming left V 0 bases short and J 0 bases short, with 7 bases between. The CDR3 spans 16 residues. The DNA for the CDR3 is TGTGCCACCAGTGATTTGCTAGCAGCGAACACCGGGGAGCTGTTTTTT. Its translation: CATSDLLAANTGELFF.

This clonotype was seen a handful of times. The chain is built from TRBV6-6 and TRBJ1-1, with D possibly matching TRBD1 (5 bases). Trimming took off 5 bases at V and 1 base at J, with 8 bases between the two ends. CDR1 and CDR2 (germline): MNHNY, SVGAGI (reference sequence). The CDR3 is 13 residues long. CDR3 sequence reads: CASSDDRNTEAFF. The CDR3 coding sequence is TGTGCCAGCAGTGATGACAGGAACACTGAAGCTTTCTTT.